This T cell receptor (beta chain) is drawn from a study of cytomegalovirus exposure and HLA in healthy donors. Study context: Genetic ancestry analysis placed about 80% of the approximately 390 donors that were genotyped in the Caucasian-associated cluster.

Study conclusions and caveats: Indistinguishability led to the exclusion of some V segments, TRBV6-2 and TRBV6-3 included. Later analysis indicated greater clonal expansion among HLA-associated TCR beta chains than among equally common other chains. In a later analysis, at a false discovery rate of 0.05, 16,951 TCR beta sequences matched HLA alleles.

On this clone itself: Its antigen is currently unknown.

Trimming took 3 bases from V and 7 from J, leaving 10 bases between them. CDR3 length: 13 residues. CDR1 MNHEY and CDR2 SMNVEV come from the germline V gene (reference sequence). It was with 60 Vbeta and 13 Jbeta primers that the PCR ran. Generated by immunoSEQ multiplex PCR, the TCRdb table keeps only in-frame clones and is missing some. The sample holds around 130,000 clones, 80% seen once. The sequence was obtained from a man under 40 in good health and CMV-seronegative. This chain links TRBV27 with TRBJ2-1; maybe TRBD2 (5 bases). The source material was PBMCs. The CDR3 spells CASSFLTSNEQFF. CDR3 bases: TGTGCCAGCAGTTTCCTAACTAGTAATGAGCAGTTCTTC.